What follows are 20 T cell receptor beta chains derived from one specimen sequenced in a study of blood T cell repertoires in COVID-19. Assay used: immunoSEQ multiplex PCR; TCRdb lists only in-frame clones, some missing. The table has around 130,000 clones, under 90% seen once; the top ten hold 1.5% to 2%. The sequenced sample consisted of PBMCs or T cells enriched from blood (not recorded which). The receptors were gathered from a woman between 18 and 29 years old who had been exposed to COVID-19.

This rearrangement joins TRBV5-1 to TRBJ1-2, with 8 nucleotides matching TRBD1. The CDR3 extends over 15 amino acids. Germline V lookup: CDR1 SGHRS, CDR2 YFSETQ. V trimming: 3 bases; J trimming: 0 bases; junction bases outside the gene matches: 4. The CDR3 nucleotides are TGCGCCAGCAGCTCGGGACAGGATACTAACTATGGCTACACCTTC. This translates into CASSSGQDTNYGYTF.

In DNA, the CDR3 is TGTGCCAGTAGTAGTCCAGGGACAGGGTCGAGAGGCTACACCTTC. Translation: CASSSPGTGSRGYTF. V and J are TRBV19 and TRBJ1-2, with 9 nucleotides matching TRBD1. Trimming at V came to 4 bases and at J to 8 bases, leaving 11 bases not matched to a gene. The germline gives CDR1 LNHDA, CDR2 SQIVND (reference sequence). This CDR3 contains 15 residues.

The chain joins TRBV15 to TRBJ1-2; D perhaps matches TRBD1 (6 bases). V shed 2 bases and J shed 0 bases, with 13 bases lying between them. This CDR3 spans 16 amino acids. The germline V gene has CDR1 LNHNV and CDR2 YYDKDF (reference sequence). CDR3 region: CATSRPDRIANYGYTF. The DNA of the CDR3 is TGTGCCACCAGCAGACCCGACAGGATAGCTAACTATGGCTACACCTTC. The entire variable domain, with the rest obtained from reference TRBV15 and TRBJ1-2, is as follows: DAMVIQNPRYQVTQFGKPVTLSCSQTLNHNVMYWYQQKSSQAPKLLFHYYDKDFNNEADTPDNFQSRRPNTSFCFLDIRSPGLGDTAMYLCATSRPDRIANYGYTFGSGTRLTVV.

This chain uses TRBV28 with TRBJ1-5, with D unclear. CDR1 MDHEN and CDR2 SYDVKM come from the germline V gene. The CDR3 consists of 17 residues. V was pared by 5 bases and J by 10 bases, with 27 bases between. The CDR3 region has the DNA TGTGCCAGCAGTATAGGTCGCGGGCTCCGACTAGCAGGCCCCCAGCATTTT. Protein product: CASSIGRGLRLAGPQHF.

This clone came up a few times. V usage is TRBV11-2 and J usage is TRBJ2-5; 7 nucleotides match TRBD2. The trim removed 1 base at V and 5 bases at J, leaving 16 bases unmatched. This CDR3 is built from 18 residues. The germline V gene has CDR1 SGHAT and CDR2 FQNNGV. The CDR3 is CASSLGSEWEGLGETQYF. As DNA, the CDR3 is TGTGCCAGCAGCTTAGGCTCCGAGTGGGAGGGCCTGGGGGAGACCCAGTACTTC.

V and J are TRBV7-6 and TRBJ1-2, with D unclear. Germline CDR1 is SGHVS and CDR2 is FNYEAQ. Trimming took 5 bases from V and 7 from J, leaving 20 bases between them. CDR3 length: 15 amino acids. DNA for the CDR3: TGTGCCAGCAGCCCCGCTATATGGGCTTTAGGTGGCTACACCTTC. It is translated as CASSPAIWALGGYTF.

The chain joins TRBV4-2 to TRBJ2-5, with TRBD2 identical over 8 bases. CDR1 LGHNA and CDR2 YNFKEQ come from the germline V gene. This CDR3 has 18 residues. Trimming cost V 2 bases and J 3 bases; bases outside gene matches: 14. The DNA of the CDR3 is TGTGCCAGCAGCCAACATCGCGGGGGACTAGGAAGAAAAGAGACCCAGTACTTC. This encodes CASSQHRGGLGRKETQYF.

The chain joins TRBV18 to TRBJ1-1; a possible D gene is TRBD1 (5 bases). The CDR3 spans 14 residues. With 3 bases removed from V and 3 bases from J, the gap between germline ends came to 11 bases. In germline, CDR1 is KGHSH, CDR2 LQKENI. The CDR3 bases are TGTGCCAGCTCACCGGGGGGATGGGACACTGAAGCTTTCTTT. Amino acid sequence: CASSPGGWDTEAFF.

The chain recombines TRBV24-1 with TRBJ2-3; tentative D call: TRBD2 (7 bases). Germline-derived CDR1 and CDR2 are KGHDR and SFDVKD. The CDR3 loop spans 14 amino acids. V gave up 9 bases and J gave up 4 bases, with 16 bases separating them. CDR3 in DNA: TGTGCCACCGGGGGCGGGGGAGGGCCAGATACGCAGTATTTT. It codes for CATGGGGGPDTQYF.

The rearrangement joins TRBV19 to TRBJ2-6; D possibly corresponds to TRBD2 (6 bases). This CDR3 is built from 16 residues. Looked up from germline, CDR1 is LNHDA and CDR2 is SQIVND (reference sequence). The V and J ends lost 2 bases and 0 bases respectively, with 8 bases between them. The CDR3 protein is CASSIMGGSGANVLTF. DNA of the CDR3: TGTGCCAGTAGTATAATGGGGGGCTCTGGGGCCAACGTCCTGACTTTC.

This chain connects TRBV2 to TRBJ1-1; D may be TRBD1 (5 bases). Germline V CDR1 and CDR2: SNHLY, FYNNEI. The CDR3 has 13 amino acids. The V end lost 6 bases, the J end lost 2 bases, and 10 bases lay between the germline ends. The CDR3 DNA reads as TGTGCCAGCAGCACTCAGGGAAACACTGAAGCTTTCTTT. It translates to CASSTQGNTEAFF.

The V and J genes are TRBV6-6 and TRBJ2-7, with D perhaps matching TRBD1 (5 bases). CDR1 and CDR2 (germline): MNHNY, SVGAGI (reference sequence). Between the trimmed V and J ends, which lost 5 bases and 1 base, there was a span of 9 bases. This CDR3 spans 13 amino acids. CDR3 residues: CASSPPGSYEQYF. CDR3 in DNA: TGTGCCAGCAGTCCACCAGGGTCCTACGAGCAGTACTTC.

V gene TRBV6-6 combines with J gene TRBJ1-4; D gene uncertain. The CDR3 has 14 amino acids. Germline V gene sequence: CDR1 MNHNY, CDR2 SVGAGI (reference sequence). V was pared by 5 bases and J by 4 bases, with 11 bases between. The CDR3 sequence: CASSRVVVNEKLFF. DNA for the CDR3: TGTGCCAGCAGTAGAGTGGTAGTTAATGAAAAACTGTTTTTT.

The chain joins TRBV14 to TRBJ2-3, with 10 bases lining up with TRBD1. Looked up from germline, CDR1 is SGHDN and CDR2 is FVKESK. V gave up 6 bases and J gave up 10 bases; unmatched junction bases: 10. CDR3 length: 14 residues. The CDR3 region is CASSRGQGIFPQYF. The CDR3 DNA reads TGTGCCAGCAGTAGGGGACAGGGGATCTTCCCGCAGTATTTT.

The V call is TRBV14, the J call TRBJ2-1, with TRBD1 identical over 11 bases. Germline loops: CDR1 SGHDN, CDR2 FVKESK. With V trimmed by 0 bases and J by 6 bases, 7 bases remained unmatched. This CDR3 has 17 amino acids. The CDR3 coding sequence is TGTGCCAGCAGCCAAGAAGTCAGGGACAGGGGGTCCAATGAGCAGTTCTTC. Translating gives CASSQEVRDRGSNEQFF.

V is TRBV5-4 and J is TRBJ2-6, with 9 bases aligning to TRBD1. Germline V gene lookup returns CDR1 SGHNT and CDR2 YYREEE (reference sequence). V lost 3 bases and J lost 3; bases outside the gene matches: 1. This CDR3 region has 15 residues. The CDR3 region has the DNA TGTGCCAGCAGCTGGGACAGGGATGGGGCCAACGTCCTGACTTTC. Protein sequence: CASSWDRDGANVLTF.

The genes are TRBV12-3 or TRBV12-4 and TRBJ1-1; D gene ambiguous. The CDR3 runs 11 residues. V was clipped by 10 bases and J by 9 bases, with 15 bases between them. The CDR3 region is CATTSLKKAFF. Written as DNA, the CDR3 is TGTGCCACCACTAGCCTTAAGAAAGCTTTCTTT.

The chain carries TRBV19 and TRBJ2-1; weak D call: TRBD2 (5 bases). Germline-derived CDR1 and CDR2 are LNHDA and SQIVND (reference sequence). V lost 6 bases to trimming and J lost 7 bases, with 13 bases between them. There are 13 residues in the CDR3. The chain's CDR3 is CASSQVSGNEQFF. In nucleotides, the CDR3 is TGTGCCAGTAGCCAGGTTTCGGGGAATGAGCAGTTCTTC. The variable domain in full, completed from reference TRBV19 and TRBJ2-1, reads DGGITQSPKYLFRKEGQNVTLSCEQNLNHDAMYWYRQDPGQGLRLIYYSQIVNDFQKGDIAEGYSVSREKKESFPLTVTSAQKNPTAFYLCASSQVSGNEQFFGPGTRLTVL.

This chain links TRBV2 with TRBJ2-1; TRBD2 aligns across 12 bases. The CDR3 contains 13 residues. In germline, CDR1 is SNHLY, CDR2 FYNNEI. After removal of 1 base from V and 15 bases from J, the junction contained 4 bases not matched to a gene. CDR3 loop: CASSEVTSGSGFF. The CDR3 region has the DNA TGTGCCAGCAGTGAAGTGACTAGCGGGAGTGGGTTCTTC.

The CDR3, as DNA: TGTGCCACCAGCAGACCCTTACCAGGGGGGAACACTGAAGCTTTCTTT. This encodes CATSRPLPGGNTEAFF. The chain has TRBV15 and TRBJ1-1, with 7 bases lining up with TRBD1. Germline V gives CDR1 LNHNV, CDR2 YYDKDF (reference sequence). The CDR3 contains 16 residues. V lost 2 bases to trimming and J lost 1 base; unmatched junction nucleotides: 7.